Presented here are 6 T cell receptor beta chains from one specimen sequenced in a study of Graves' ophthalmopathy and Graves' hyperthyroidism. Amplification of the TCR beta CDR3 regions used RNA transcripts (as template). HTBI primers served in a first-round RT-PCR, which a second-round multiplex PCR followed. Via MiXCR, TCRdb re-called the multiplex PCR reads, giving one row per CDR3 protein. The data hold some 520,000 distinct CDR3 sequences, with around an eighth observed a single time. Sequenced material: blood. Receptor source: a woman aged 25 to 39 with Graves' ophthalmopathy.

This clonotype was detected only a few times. The CDR3 loop is CASSFGDRVHTEAFF. CDR3 bases: TGCGCCAGCAGCTTTGGGGACAGGGTTCACACTGAAGCTTTCTTT. The V call is TRBV5-1, the J call TRBJ1-1, with 9 positions matching TRBD1. Germline CDR1 is SGHRS and CDR2 is YFSETQ. This CDR3 has 15 amino acids. V shed 2 bases, J shed 3 bases, and the junction held 5 bases outside the gene matches.

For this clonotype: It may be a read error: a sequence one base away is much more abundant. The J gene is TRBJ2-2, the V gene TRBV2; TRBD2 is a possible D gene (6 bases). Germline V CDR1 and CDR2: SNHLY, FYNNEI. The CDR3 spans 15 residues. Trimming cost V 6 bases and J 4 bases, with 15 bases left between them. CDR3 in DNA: TGTGCCAGCAGGGAGTTAGCGGCGGGCACCGGGGAGCTGTTTTTT. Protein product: CASRELAAGTGELFF.

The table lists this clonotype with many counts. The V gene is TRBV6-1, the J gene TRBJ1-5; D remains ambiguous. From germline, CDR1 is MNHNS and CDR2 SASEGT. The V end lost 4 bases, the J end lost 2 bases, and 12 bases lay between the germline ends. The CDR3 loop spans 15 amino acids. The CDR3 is CASSGFGNGNQPQHF. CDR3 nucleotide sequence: TGTGCCAGCAGTGGTTTCGGGAACGGCAATCAGCCCCAGCATTTT.

The CDR3 spells CASGRYTGELFF. The CDR3 DNA follows: TGTGCTTCCGGGAGATACACCGGGGAGCTGTTTTTT. J is TRBJ2-2 and V is TRBV24-1; TRBD2 might be the D (6 bases). CDR3 length: 12 amino acids. The germline gives CDR1 KGHDR, CDR2 SFDVKD.

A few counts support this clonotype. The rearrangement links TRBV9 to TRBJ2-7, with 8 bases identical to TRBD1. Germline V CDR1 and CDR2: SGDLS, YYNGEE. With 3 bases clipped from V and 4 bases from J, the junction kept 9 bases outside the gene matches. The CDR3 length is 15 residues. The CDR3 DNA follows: TGTGCCAGCAGCGGACCGGGACAGGCTTCGTACGAGCAGTACTTC. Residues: CASSGPGQASYEQYF.

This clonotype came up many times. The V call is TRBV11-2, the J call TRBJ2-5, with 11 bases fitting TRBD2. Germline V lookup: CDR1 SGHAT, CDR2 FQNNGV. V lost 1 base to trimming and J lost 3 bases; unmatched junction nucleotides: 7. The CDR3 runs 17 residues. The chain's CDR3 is CASSLGLAGFGKETQYF. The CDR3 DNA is TGTGCCAGCAGCTTAGGACTAGCGGGGTTTGGGAAAGAGACCCAGTACTTC.